This T cell receptor (beta chain) is drawn from a study of regulatory T cells in long-lasting Graves disease. Study details: The definition of persistent Graves' disease was over 5 years of antithyroid drugs with positive TSH receptor antibodies.

Remarks on this clonotype: Antigen: not known.

Overall study results and limits: Preferential use of TRBV28, TRBJ1-2 and TRBJ2-5 was seen in persistent disease.

Germline V CDR1 and CDR2: ENHRY, SYGVKD. Trimming took 2 bases from V and 4 from J; bases not matched to a gene: 2. The CDR3 is made up of 15 amino acids. Time point meaning: persistent/refractory GD, antithyroid drugs over 5 years with positive TRAb. Researchers made the TCR library from RNA that was extracted from PBMCs. As collected, the peripheral blood samples measured about 8.1 milliliters each and went into EDTA tubes. Library construction for TCR beta used iRepertoire HTBI primers and Arm-PCR of CDR3 regions. TCRdb recomputed calls from the multiplex PCR reads with MiXCR, one row per CDR3 protein. The table shows 500,000 to 700,000 distinct CDR3 sequences, with 25% to 35% occurring only once.

The rearrangement links TRBV10-3 to TRBJ2-5, with TRBD1 matching 12 bases. This sequence was found in a female donor with Graves disease. The sample here was peripheral blood mononuclear cells (PBMCs), taken when the disease was refractory, from a patient treated with antithyroid drugs. DNA of the CDR3: TGTGCCATCAGTGAGGGGACAGGGGGCTCAGAGACCCAGTACTTC. Protein: CAISEGTGGSETQYF.